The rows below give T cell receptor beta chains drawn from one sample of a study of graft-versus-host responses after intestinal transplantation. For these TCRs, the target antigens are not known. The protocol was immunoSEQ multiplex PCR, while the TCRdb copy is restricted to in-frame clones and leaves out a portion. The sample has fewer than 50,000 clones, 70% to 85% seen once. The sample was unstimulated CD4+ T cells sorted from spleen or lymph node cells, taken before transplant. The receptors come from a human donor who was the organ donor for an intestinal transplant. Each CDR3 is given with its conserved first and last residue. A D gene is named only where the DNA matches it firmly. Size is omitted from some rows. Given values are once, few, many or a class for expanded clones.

CDR3aa: CASSYLGDTGGNTIYF; CDR3nt: TGCGCCAGCAGCTACCTCGGGGATACGGGTGGAAACACCATATATTTT; j_gene: TRBJ1-3; len: 16; d_gene: NA; v_gene: TRBV5-1; abundance: NA
CDR3aa: CASSWTGQPQHF; CDR3nt: TGTGCCAGCAGTTGGACAGGGCAGCCCCAGCATTTT; j_gene: TRBJ1-5; len: 12; d_gene: TRBD1; v_gene: TRBV6-6; abundance: once
CDR3aa: CAWSPTSGAGTQYF; CDR3nt: TGTGCCTGGAGTCCGACTAGCGGGGCGGGTACGCAGTATTTT; j_gene: TRBJ2-3; len: 14; d_gene: TRBD2; v_gene: TRBV30; abundance: NA
CDR3aa: CASRGLAGDIQYF; CDR3nt: TGTGCCAGCAGGGGGCTAGCGGGAGACATTCAGTACTTC; j_gene: TRBJ2-4; len: 13; d_gene: TRBD2; v_gene: TRBV6-1; abundance: NA
CDR3aa: CASSQTTDSHYGYTF; CDR3nt: TGTGCCAGCTCCCAAACTACAGACAGCCACTATGGCTACACCTTC; j_gene: TRBJ1-2; len: 15; d_gene: NA; v_gene: TRBV18; abundance: NA
CDR3aa: CASSLGGGYTF; CDR3nt: TGTGCCAGCAGCTTAGGGGGTGGCTACACCTTC; j_gene: TRBJ1-2; len: 11; d_gene: NA; v_gene: TRBV11-2; abundance: NA
CDR3aa: CASSGTSGTDTQYF; CDR3nt: TGTGCCAGCAGCGGGACTAGCGGCACAGATACGCAGTATTTT; j_gene: TRBJ2-3; len: 14; d_gene: TRBD2; v_gene: TRBV9; abundance: NA
CDR3aa: CASSGWENEQYF; CDR3nt: TGTGCCAGCAGTGGATGGGAGAACGAGCAGTACTTC; j_gene: TRBJ2-7; len: 12; d_gene: NA; v_gene: TRBV6-5; abundance: NA
CDR3aa: CASSNLGDRVHAFF; CDR3nt: TGTGCCAGCAGTAACCTGGGAGACAGGGTTCACGCTTTCTTT; j_gene: TRBJ1-1; len: 14; d_gene: TRBD1; v_gene: TRBV6-5; abundance: NA
CDR3aa: CASSRDREIREQYF; CDR3nt: TGCGCCAGCAGCCGGGACAGGGAAATACGCGAGCAGTACTTC; j_gene: TRBJ2-7; len: 14; d_gene: TRBD1; v_gene: TRBV5-1; abundance: NA
CDR3aa: CASSVVGTSRSDTQYF; CDR3nt: TGTGCCAGCAGCGTAGTTGGGACTAGCAGATCAGATACGCAGTATTTT; j_gene: TRBJ2-3; len: 16; d_gene: TRBD2; v_gene: TRBV9; abundance: NA
CDR3aa: CASSLDISVVAFF; CDR3nt: TGTGCCAGCAGCTTAGACATATCAGTTGTGGCTTTCTTT; j_gene: TRBJ1-1; len: 13; d_gene: NA; v_gene: TRBV7-9; abundance: NA
CDR3aa: CASSESRGALTYEQYF; CDR3nt: TGCGCCAGCAGTGAGTCTCGGGGGGCCCTTACCTACGAGCAGTACTTC; j_gene: TRBJ2-7; len: 16; d_gene: NA; v_gene: TRBV10-1; abundance: NA
CDR3aa: CASSRGWDYGYTF; CDR3nt: TGTGCCAGCAGTCGAGGGTGGGACTATGGCTACACCTTC; j_gene: TRBJ1-2; len: 13; d_gene: NA; v_gene: TRBV6-1; abundance: NA
CDR3aa: CASIRLAADTQYF; CDR3nt: TGTGCCAGCATACGACTAGCCGCAGATACGCAGTATTTT; j_gene: TRBJ2-3; len: 13; d_gene: TRBD2; v_gene: TRBV2; abundance: NA
CDR3aa: CATSRGIIGTVHGYTF; CDR3nt: TGTGCCACCAGCAGAGGGATTATCGGGACAGTTCATGGCTACACCTTC; j_gene: TRBJ1-2; len: 16; d_gene: TRBD1; v_gene: TRBV15; abundance: NA
CDR3aa: CAISESGNQPQHF; CDR3nt: TGTGCCATCAGTGAGTCTGGGAATCAGCCCCAGCATTTT; j_gene: TRBJ1-5; len: 13; d_gene: NA; v_gene: TRBV10-3; abundance: few
CDR3aa: CASSPGVDSYEQYF; CDR3nt: TGTGCCAGCAGCCCGGGAGTTGACTCCTACGAGCAGTACTTC; j_gene: TRBJ2-7; len: 14; d_gene: NA; v_gene: TRBV7-2; abundance: NA
CDR3aa: CASSLPAGKGGLNGYTF; CDR3nt: TGTGCCAGCAGTTTACCGGCAGGGAAAGGAGGACTAAATGGCTACACCTTC; j_gene: TRBJ1-2; len: 17; d_gene: NA; v_gene: TRBV28; abundance: NA
CDR3aa: CASSPGTGESTDTQYF; CDR3nt: TGTGCCAGCTCACCCGGGACAGGGGAAAGCACAGATACGCAGTATTTT; j_gene: TRBJ2-3; len: 16; d_gene: TRBD1; v_gene: TRBV18; abundance: NA
CDR3aa: CASSPGGTSGYEQYF; CDR3nt: TGTGCCAGCAGTCCCGGGGGGACTAGCGGTTACGAGCAGTACTTC; j_gene: TRBJ2-7; len: 15; d_gene: TRBD2; v_gene: TRBV6-5; abundance: NA
CDR3aa: CASTPQKGLWGGELFF; CDR3nt: TGTGCCAGCACCCCCCAGAAGGGACTCTGGGGCGGGGAGCTGTTTTTT; j_gene: TRBJ2-2; len: 16; d_gene: NA; v_gene: TRBV2; abundance: few